What follows describes a single T cell receptor (beta chain). Its antigen remains undetermined. Within one base of it there is no much larger clone, and no base qualities were kept. One collaborating source in Seattle enrolled patients while the patients were actively infected and followed the patients over time throughout the course of disease. The collaborating institutions used their own protocols to collect whole blood in K2EDTA tubes. For TCRbeta analysis, collaborator samples were shipped as frozen whole blood, as isolated PBMCs, or as DNA extracted from either sample type. The data originate from a study of blood T cell repertoires in COVID-19 (dated by TCRdb to the early 2020s). Study-level background: Collaborator samples came from the United States, Italy and Spain and covered acute and convalescent phases of COVID-19. The material from the prospective study consisted of cDNA or gDNA derived from T cells, B-cell-depleted T cells, or PBMCs. Subjects who had been exposed to COVID-19, were actively infected with it, or had recovered from it provided the deeply sampled blood TCRbeta repertoires that made up the dataset. The repertoires were released in a freely available public database intended as a resource for research on the immune response to SARS-CoV-2. Samples were obtained from the ongoing ImmuneRACE study (first 160 participants) and from over a thousand subjects provided by 6 global collaborators. Nearly every sample came with metadata listing a de-identified subject ID, COVID-19 status, age in years and sex. HLA class I and class II types, where available, came from metadata supplied by the sample provider rather than from assay-based typing.

TCRbeta CDR3 regions were amplified from genomic DNA using the immunoSEQ Assay, a bias-controlled multiplex PCR. As for how the authors treated the data: The number of nucleated cells in each sample was estimated by amplification of reference gene primers within the assay. To quantify the absolute abundance of each unique TCRbeta CDR3 rearrangement, sequence reads were collapsed and filtered. Productive Simpson clonality was computed per sample as the square root of Simpson's diversity index over productive rearrangements. Sourced from immuneACCESS, this table was stored by TCRdb with only in-frame sequences that have V and J called. A share of the clones is absent; for the studies checked, an unresolved V gene accounts for under half, and the remainder has no known explanation. D and trimming come from the DNA, and the V and J calls and clone size come from that table. Counted in this sample were about 160,000 clones; 80% to 95% of them appeared once. Jointly, the top ten make up approximately 4.8% of the sample.

The investigation overall reported the following: Clinical and demographic metadata were provided uncurated, with the amount varying by source and participant.

This sequence was found in a man aged 25-40 years with COVID-19, enrolled during active disease. The material sequenced was peripheral blood.

The bases read TGTGCCAGTAGTACCGAACAGGGCAGCAATCAGCCCCAGCATTTT. This codes for CASSTEQGSNQPQHF. The rearranged chain carries TRBV19 and TRBJ1-5; matching of 6 bases hints at TRBD1 as the D gene. Counted from cysteine to phenylalanine, this CDR3 has 15 amino acids. CDR3 DNA only is kept here, 45 bases in frame from base 1. CDR1 and CDR2 are drawn from the germline V gene (reference sequence): LNHDA, SQIVND. Between the V and J ends, shortened by 4 bases and 1 base respectively, the junction contains 11 bases.